The clone carrying this TCR beta chain was counted ten times or more. Antigen: not known. The sample comes from a study of blood T cells in healthy people across ages. The V and J ends lost 4 bases and 4 bases respectively, with 20 bases between them. This CDR3 region has 17 residues. Germline-derived CDR1 and CDR2 are SEHNR and FQNEAQ (reference sequence). General study findings and limits: PBMCs that were unsorted prevented a conclusive naive versus antigen-experienced comparison.

For the second PCR, which ran for about 7 to 11 cycles, a sample-barcoded 5' primer and a J-beta primer mix were used. TCRdb fed the 5' RACE reads into MiXCR, producing one record per CDR3 protein. The sample consists of 550,000 to 600,000 distinct CDR3 sequences, around half of them appearing once. The gene calls are TRBV7-9 and TRBJ2-1, with TRBD1 as a possible D gene (6 bases). What was sequenced was blood. The source is an elderly man in good health. CDR3 nucleotides: TGTGCCAGCAGCTCCCTATGGGGGACACAAGGGTACAATGAGCAGTTCTTC. Its protein product is CASSSLWGTQGYNEQFF.